This is a list of T cell receptor beta chains from one sample in a study of cytomegalovirus exposure and HLA in healthy donors. Here immunoSEQ multiplex PCR was the method, and the copy in TCRdb shows in-frame clones only, minus some. The sample has 120,000 or so clones; approximately 17% are singletons. Sequenced: PBMCs. Receptors originate from a female donor in good health and CMV-seropositive. Both conserved end residues are part of each CDR3. A D gene is named only where the DNA matches it firmly. Size is omitted from some rows. Given values are once, few, many or a class for expanded clones.

NA	NA	TRBV1	TRBJ2-1	TGCACCAGCAGCTCTTGCCGGGACAGGGGTGAGCAGTTCTTC	CTSSSCRDRGEQFF
TRBD2	few	TRBV5-6	TRBJ2-5	TGTGCCAGCAGCTTGGGCGGGGGGCCGGGGGAGACCCAGTACTTC	CASSLGGGPGETQYF
NA	few	TRBV4-3	TRBJ2-7	TGCGCCAGCAGCCAGACTCAACAGGGATGGGAGCAGTACTTC	CASSQTQQGWEQYF
NA	few	TRBV30	TRBJ1-2	TGTGCCACAACCACAGGGCCCTATGGCTACACCTTC	CATTTGPYGYTF
NA	NA	TRBV29-1	TRBJ2-3	TGCAGCGTTGAAGCGTCACGGCGGGATACGCAGTATTTT	CSVEASRRDTQYF
NA	NA	TRBV27	TRBJ2-5	TGTGCCAGCAGTCCGTCCCCGAGAGAGACCCAGTACTTC	CASSPSPRETQYF
NA	NA	TRBV29-1	TRBJ2-7	TGCAGCGTTGTCCGGGGGACCCTTTACCAACCCTCCTACGAGCAGTACTTC	CSVVRGTLYQPSYEQYF
TRBD2	few	TRBV7-2	TRBJ2-1	TGTGCCAGCAGCTCCCGACTAGCTCAAAGGGGCTACAATGAGCAGTTCTTC	CASSSRLAQRGYNEQFF
TRBD1	NA	TRBV19	TRBJ1-2	TGTGCCAGTAGTCCAACGCAGTACTACAGGGGCAGGAGGGGCTACACCTTC	CASSPTQYYRGRRGYTF
TRBD2	few	TRBV4-1	TRBJ2-1	TGCGCCAGCAGCCAAGAAACCGGGACTAGCGGGGGCTGGTCGCCCCACAATGAGCAGTTCTTC	CASSQETGTSGGWSPHNEQFF
TRBD2	NA	TRBV2	TRBJ2-2	TGTGCCAGCATGCGGGGGGGGACCGGGGAGCTGTTTTTT	CASMRGGTGELFF
TRBD1	NA	TRBV4-3	TRBJ1-5	TGCGCCAGCAGCCAAGGGACAGGGCGAAATCAGCCCCAGCATTTT	CASSQGTGRNQPQHF
NA	few	TRBV19	TRBJ1-1	TGTGCCAGTAGTCGTACAGTAACTGAAGCTTTCTTT	CASSRTVTEAFF
NA	NA	TRBV12-1	TRBJ1-1	TGTGCCAGCAGCTTTGGTGACAAGATTGGCAAACAGGGACGTGAAGCTTTCTTT	CASSFGDKIGKQGREAFF
TRBD1	few	TRBV11-2	TRBJ2-7	TGTGCCAGCAGCGAGGGGACAGGGACCTACGAGCAGTACTTC	CASSEGTGTYEQYF
TRBD1	NA	TRBV7-9	TRBJ1-2	TGTGCCAGCAGCCTCCGGACAGGTCGCCCCAATTCCTATGGCTACACCTTC	CASSLRTGRPNSYGYTF
TRBD1	NA	TRBV7-2	TRBJ1-5	TGTGCCAGCAGCCCCTCCGGGACAGACCTTGATCAGCCCCAGCATTTT	CASSPSGTDLDQPQHF
NA	NA	TRBV5-1	TRBJ2-7	TGCGCCAGCAGGGAGGGGGCAGGGCGCTACGAGCAGTACTTC	CASREGAGRYEQYF
NA	NA	TRBV5-1	TRBJ2-3	TGCGCCAGCAGCTTGGCGGGCAGGGGAGCAGATACGCAGTATTTT	CASSLAGRGADTQYF
NA	NA	TRBV10-3	TRBJ2-7	TGTGCCATCGCCCCTAGCGCCGTCCTCTACGAGCAGTACTTC	CAIAPSAVLYEQYF
NA	few	TRBV5-6	TRBJ2-3	TGTGCCACCGTCATGAGGGGCACAGATACGCAGTATTTT	CATVMRGTDTQYF
NA	NA	TRBV27	TRBJ2-6	TGTGCCAGCAGTTTATTGCGAGGCAAAATCTCTGGGGCCAACGTCCTGACTTTC	CASSLLRGKISGANVLTF
NA	NA	TRBV2	TRBJ2-7	TGTGCCAGCAGTACCATTACTGACACTCTCAGCTCCTACGAGCAGTACTTC	CASSTITDTLSSYEQYF
NA	few	TRBV30	TRBJ1-5	TGTGCCTGGAGTGTAGGGGTTGGCAATCAGCCCCAGCATTTT	CAWSVGVGNQPQHF
TRBD1	few	TRBV15	TRBJ1-2	TGTGCCACCAGCAGGACAGGGGCGCGGGATAACTATGGCTACACCTTC	CATSRTGARDNYGYTF
TRBD2	NA	TRBV6-5	TRBJ2-7	TGTGCCAGCAGTTACCTGGGAGGGTCCGAGCAGTACTTC	CASSYLGGSEQYF
TRBD1	few	TRBV13	TRBJ2-7	TGTGCCAGCAGCGCCACAGGGGGCTACGAGCAGTACTTC	CASSATGGYEQYF
NA	NA	TRBV6-6	TRBJ2-7	TGTGCCAGCAGTTACCCCGGAGATTGGTACGAGCAGTACTTC	CASSYPGDWYEQYF
NA	NA	TRBV19	TRBJ2-1	TGTGCCAGTAGTACAACCAGGAAAGGATTGATCAATGAGCAGTTCTTC	CASSTTRKGLINEQFF
NA	NA	TRBV2	TRBJ2-7	TGTGCCAGCAGTGATGAACAGGGAGTTGAGCAGTACTTC	CASSDEQGVEQYF
NA	NA	TRBV27	TRBJ1-1	TGTGCCAGCAGAGACAGTTACACTGAAGCTTTCTTT	CASRDSYTEAFF
NA	few	TRBV27	TRBJ1-2	TGTGCCAGCAGTTTGCTACAGGGTCGGGATGGCTACACCTTC	CASSLLQGRDGYTF
NA	NA	TRBV20-1	TRBJ1-2	TGCAGTTCATCAGGGCCCTATGGCTACACCTTC	CSSSGPYGYTF
TRBD2	few	TRBV29-1	TRBJ2-5	TGCAGCGCCGCGGGGGGTCCGGAGACCCAGTACTTC	CSAAGGPETQYF
TRBD1	NA	TRBV25-1	TRBJ1-3	TGTGCCAGCAGGATTGACAGGGGATTATCTGGAAACACCATATATTTT	CASRIDRGLSGNTIYF
TRBD2	NA	TRBV5-4	TRBJ2-1	TGTGCCAGCAGCCCCCGGGGGGGGCGGGTGTACAATGAGCAGTTCTTC	CASSPRGGRVYNEQFF
TRBD2	NA	TRBV7-2	TRBJ2-4	TGTGCCAGCAGCTTAGGCCCGGGAGGGGCCAAAAACATTCAGTACTTC	CASSLGPGGAKNIQYF
NA	NA	TRBV7-8	TRBJ1-5	TGTGCCAGCAGCTTATCCAGGGCTGGACAGCCCCAGCATTTT	CASSLSRAGQPQHF
NA	few	TRBV28	TRBJ2-7	TGTGCCAGCAGCCCAAGCAACAGGGTGTACGAGCAGTACTTC	CASSPSNRVYEQYF
NA	few	TRBV20-1	TRBJ2-5	TGCAGTGCCACCCTAGGAGAGACCCAGTACTTC	CSATLGETQYF
TRBD2	NA	TRBV11-1	TRBJ2-5	TGTGCCAGCAGCTTATCGGCAGCGGGAATGGAGACCCAGTACTTC	CASSLSAAGMETQYF
NA	NA	TRBV28	TRBJ1-2	TGTGCCAGCAGTTTAAGACAGCTCCTTAACTATGGCTACACCTTC	CASSLRQLLNYGYTF
NA	few	TRBV7-9	TRBJ1-1	TGTGCCAGCAGCCCAGGGGTTTTACTGAACACTGAAGCTTTCTTT	CASSPGVLLNTEAFF
NA	few	TRBV5-4	TRBJ2-1	TGTGCCAGCAGCTTGTCGGCGGAATCCTACAATGAGCAGTTCTTC	CASSLSAESYNEQFF
TRBD2	NA	TRBV6-1	TRBJ2-7	TGTGCCAGCAGTGAAGTGAGACTAGCGGGGGTGCACGAGCAGTACTTC	CASSEVRLAGVHEQYF
NA	NA	TRBV7-7	TRBJ2-7	TGTGCCAGCAGCTTATCCCAGGGCCACGAGCAGTACTTC	CASSLSQGHEQYF
TRBD1	NA	TRBV19	TRBJ1-2	TGTGCCAGTACCGATATCAGAGGGACAGGCTATGGCTACACCTTC	CASTDIRGTGYGYTF
TRBD2	few	TRBV30	TRBJ2-7	TGTGCCCATAGCGGGAAGACCTACGAGCAGTACTTC	CAHSGKTYEQYF
TRBD2	NA	TRBV2	TRBJ2-7	TGTGCCAGCAGTGAACCTACTAGCGTCGGGCTGTACGAGCAGTACTTC	CASSEPTSVGLYEQYF
NA	NA	TRBV7-9	TRBJ2-2	TGTGCCAGCAGCTTAAGGCAGGGGTTCGGGGAGCTGTTTTTT	CASSLRQGFGELFF
NA	NA	TRBV5-1	TRBJ1-2	TGCGCCAGCAGCTTAATTCTGGAGTATGGCTACACCTTC	CASSLILEYGYTF
NA	NA	TRBV28	TRBJ2-7	TGTGCCAGCAGTTCCCTTGGGGGGGCGCGTTCCGAGCAGTACTTC	CASSSLGGARSEQYF
TRBD1	NA	TRBV11-3	TRBJ2-1	TGTGCCAGCAGCTTGGGCAGGGGGTCCTACAATGAGCAGTTCTTC	CASSLGRGSYNEQFF
NA	few	TRBV6-6	TRBJ2-1	TGTGCCAGCAGTTACAAGAAACAGGGAAATGAGCAGTTCTTC	CASSYKKQGNEQFF
NA	few	TRBV5-4	TRBJ1-6	TGTGCCAGCAGCTTGGGGTCTAGGGGATCAGGATCACCCCTCCACTTT	CASSLGSRGSGSPLHF
TRBD1	NA	TRBV27	TRBJ1-2	TGTGCCAGCAGTTTATTCCGGACAGGCGCTAACTATGGCTACACCTTC	CASSLFRTGANYGYTF
NA	NA	TRBV5-4	TRBJ2-7	TGTGCCAGCAGCCCCGCCTGGGAGAGCTCCTACGAGCAGTACTTC	CASSPAWESSYEQYF
NA	few	TRBV9	TRBJ2-5	TGTGCCAGCAGCCCGGGGTACCAACAAGAGACCCAGTACTTC	CASSPGYQQETQYF
NA	few	TRBV30	TRBJ2-5	TGTGCCTGGAGTCTCTTGGGCAGGCCGACCCAAGAGACCCAGTACTTC	CAWSLLGRPTQETQYF